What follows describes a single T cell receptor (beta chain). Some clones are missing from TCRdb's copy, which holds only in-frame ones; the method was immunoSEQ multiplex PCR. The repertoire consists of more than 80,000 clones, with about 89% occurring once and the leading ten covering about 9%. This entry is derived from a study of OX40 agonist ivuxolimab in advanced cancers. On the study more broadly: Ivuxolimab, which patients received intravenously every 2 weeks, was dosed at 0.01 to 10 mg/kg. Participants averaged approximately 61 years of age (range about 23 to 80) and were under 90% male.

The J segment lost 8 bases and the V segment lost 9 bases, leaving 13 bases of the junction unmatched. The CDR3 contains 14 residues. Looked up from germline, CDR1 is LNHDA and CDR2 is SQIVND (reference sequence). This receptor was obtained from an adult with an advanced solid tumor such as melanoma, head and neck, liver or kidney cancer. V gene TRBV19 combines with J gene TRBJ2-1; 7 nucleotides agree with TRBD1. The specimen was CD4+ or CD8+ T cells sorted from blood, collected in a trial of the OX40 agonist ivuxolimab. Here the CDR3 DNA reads TGTGCCAGGCACTGGTTCCGGGACAGCGATGAGCAGTTCTTC. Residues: CARHWFRDSDEQFF.